These 10 T cell receptor beta chains originate from one sample sequenced in a study of blood T cell repertoires in COVID-19. Profiled with immunoSEQ multiplex PCR; TCRdb holds only in-frame clones, not every one. Among about 280,000 clones listed, around 86% were seen once. Sequenced sample: peripheral blood. These receptor sequences come from a man between 35 and 55 years old with active or convalescent COVID-19.

This chain joins TRBV24-1 and TRBJ2-3; 8 nucleotides match TRBD2. The V and J ends lost 9 bases and 2 bases, in that order; junction bases with no gene match: 6. The CDR3 is 14 residues long. Germline V gene lookup returns CDR1 KGHDR and CDR2 SFDVKD. The CDR3 DNA follows: TGTGCCACCTCCGAGCGGGGGTACACAGATACGCAGTATTTT. Translated, it gives CATSERGYTDTQYF.

V gene TRBV19 combines with J gene TRBJ2-2; D is perhaps TRBD2 (5 bases). CDR3 length: 16 amino acids. Germline V gene sequence: CDR1 LNHDA, CDR2 SQIVND (reference sequence). Trimming took 4 bases from V and 3 from J, leaving 15 bases between them. The CDR3 protein is CASSKQAGGYTGELFF. In DNA form, the CDR3 reads TGTGCCAGTAGTAAGCAGGCGGGTGGGTACACCGGGGAGCTGTTTTTT.

This chain joins TRBV20-1 and TRBJ2-1; D not resolved. V was shortened by 3 bases and J by 8 bases, with 8 bases between the two germline ends. Germline assignment: CDR1 DFQATT and CDR2 SNEGSKA (reference sequence). There are 11 residues in the CDR3. The CDR3 coding sequence is TGCAGTGCTAGTGAGCTATATGAGCAGTTCTTC. Translating gives CSASELYEQFF.

The CDR3 loop reads CASSPTGEHQPQHF. CDR3 in DNA: TGTGCCAGTAGCCCTACAGGCGAACATCAGCCCCAGCATTTT. This chain joins TRBV19 and TRBJ1-5, with D perhaps matching TRBD1 (5 bases). Deletions cut 6 bases from V and 5 bases from J, with 14 bases between. Germline V gene sequence: CDR1 LNHDA, CDR2 SQIVND (reference sequence). The CDR3 is 14 residues long. Variable domain in full (rest from reference TRBV19 and TRBJ1-5): DGGITQSPKYLFRKEGQNVTLSCEQNLNHDAMYWYRQDPGQGLRLIYYSQIVNDFQKGDIAEGYSVSREKKESFPLTVTSAQKNPTAFYLCASSPTGEHQPQHFGDGTRLSIL.

The V gene is TRBV5-4, the J gene TRBJ2-3, with a possible D match to TRBD2 (7 bases). The CDR3 runs to 14 residues. Looked up from germline, CDR1 is SGHNT and CDR2 is YYREEE (reference sequence). The ends were cut back, 4 bases at V and 2 bases at J, with 11 bases in the middle. CDR3 sequence reads: CASSLGGLTDTQYF. CDR3 nucleotides: TGTGCCAGCAGCCTCGGGGGGCTCACAGATACGCAGTATTTT.

The chain has TRBV10-3 and TRBJ1-3; 9 positions match TRBD1. Germline CDR1 reads ENHRY; CDR2 reads SYGVKD. CDR3 size: 11 residues. V trimming: 10 bases; J trimming: 8 bases; junction bases outside the gene matches: 3. In DNA, the CDR3 is TGTGCCACCTGGGACAGGGACACCATATATTTT. Encoded protein: CATWDRDTIYF.

Details on this clone: One end of the junction is discordant with germline, which a read error may explain. This chain joins TRBV4-1 and TRBJ2-2, with 9 bases aligning to TRBD1. Per the germline V gene, CDR1 is MGHRA and CDR2 is YSYEKL. The CDR3 sequence is 19 residues long. CDR3 amino acids: CASSLSGTGKVGINGGAVF. The DNA of the CDR3 is TGCGCCAGCAGTCTCAGTGGGACAGGGAAGGTTGGAATTAATGGGGGAGCTGTTTTT.

CDR3 protein: CASSQVTPGKDGYTF. DNA for the CDR3: TGCGCCAGCAGCCAAGTCACACCGGGAAAAGATGGCTACACCTTC. This chain uses TRBV4-1 with TRBJ1-2; D not resolved. The V gene lost 1 base and the J gene lost 6 bases, with 15 bases spanning the gap. The CDR3 is 15 residues long. In germline, CDR1 is MGHRA, CDR2 YSYEKL.

V is TRBV7-2 and J is TRBJ2-3; 10 bases fit TRBD2. Trimming cost V 5 bases and J 4 bases; bases outside gene matches: 6. The CDR3 consists of 15 residues. CDR1 SGHTA and CDR2 FQGNSA come from the germline V gene. In DNA, the CDR3 is TGTGCCAGCAGCCCTGGGACTAGCGTCCCAGATACGCAGTATTTT. Translating it yields CASSPGTSVPDTQYF.

A remark on this clone: The same CDR3 can be traced to other DNA sequences in this sample. The chain couples TRBV9 to TRBJ2-5; 13 nucleotides match TRBD2. The CDR3 runs to 15 residues. Looked up from germline, CDR1 is SGDLS and CDR2 is YYNGEE. With V trimmed by 3 bases and J by 5 bases, 4 bases remained unmatched. The CDR3 region has the DNA TGTGCCAGCAGCGCCGGACTAGCGGGAGTTGAGACCCAGTACTTC. It specifies CASSAGLAGVETQYF.